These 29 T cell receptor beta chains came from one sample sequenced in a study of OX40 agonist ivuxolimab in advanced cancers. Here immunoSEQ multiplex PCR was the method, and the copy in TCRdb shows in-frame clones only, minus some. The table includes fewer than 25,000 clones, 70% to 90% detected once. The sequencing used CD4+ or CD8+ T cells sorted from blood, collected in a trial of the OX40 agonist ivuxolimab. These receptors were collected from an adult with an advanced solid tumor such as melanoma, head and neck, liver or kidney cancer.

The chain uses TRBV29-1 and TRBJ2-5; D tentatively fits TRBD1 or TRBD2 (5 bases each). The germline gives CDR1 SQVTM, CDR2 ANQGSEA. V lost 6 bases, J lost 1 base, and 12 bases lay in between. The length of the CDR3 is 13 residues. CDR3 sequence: CSVARGVQETQYF. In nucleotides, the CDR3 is TGCAGCGTAGCGCGAGGGGTCCAAGAGACCCAGTACTTC.

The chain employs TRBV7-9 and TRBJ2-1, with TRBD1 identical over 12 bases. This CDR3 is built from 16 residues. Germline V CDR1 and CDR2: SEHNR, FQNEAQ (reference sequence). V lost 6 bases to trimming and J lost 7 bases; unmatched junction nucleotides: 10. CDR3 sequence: CASRHRDRGLGNEQFF. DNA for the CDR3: TGTGCCAGCAGACACCGGGACAGGGGGCTGGGTAATGAGCAGTTCTTC.

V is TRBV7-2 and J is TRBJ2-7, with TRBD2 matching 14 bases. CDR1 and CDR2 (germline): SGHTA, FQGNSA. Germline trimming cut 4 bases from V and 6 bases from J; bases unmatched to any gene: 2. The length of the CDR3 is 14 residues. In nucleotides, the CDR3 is TGTGCCAGCAGCTCGGGACTAGCGGGAGCCGAGCAGTACTTC. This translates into CASSSGLAGAEQYF.

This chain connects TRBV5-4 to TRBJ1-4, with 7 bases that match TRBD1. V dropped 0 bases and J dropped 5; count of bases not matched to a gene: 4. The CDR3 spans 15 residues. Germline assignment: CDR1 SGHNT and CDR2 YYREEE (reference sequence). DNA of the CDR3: TGTGCCAGCAGCTTGGGTCAGGGGGGAAATGAAAAACTGTTTTTT. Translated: CASSLGQGGNEKLFF.

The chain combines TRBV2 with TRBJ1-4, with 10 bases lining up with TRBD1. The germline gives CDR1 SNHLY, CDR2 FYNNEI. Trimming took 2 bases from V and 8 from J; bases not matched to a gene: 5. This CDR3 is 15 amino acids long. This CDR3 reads CASSERDRGREKLFF. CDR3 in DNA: TGTGCCAGCAGTGAAAGGGACAGGGGTAGAGAAAAACTGTTTTTT.

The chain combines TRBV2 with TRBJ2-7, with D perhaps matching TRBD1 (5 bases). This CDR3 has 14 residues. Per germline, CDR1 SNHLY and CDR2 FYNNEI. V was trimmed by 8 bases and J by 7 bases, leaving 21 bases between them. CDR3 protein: CASYDSQGRREQYF. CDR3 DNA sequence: TGTGCCAGCTACGACAGTCAAGGACGTAGGGAGCAGTACTTC.

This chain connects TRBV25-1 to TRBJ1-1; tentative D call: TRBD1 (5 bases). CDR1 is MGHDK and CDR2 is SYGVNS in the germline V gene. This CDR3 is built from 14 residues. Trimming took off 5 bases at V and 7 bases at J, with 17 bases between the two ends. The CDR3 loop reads CASSPGGGSIEAFF. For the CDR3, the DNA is TGTGCCAGCAGTCCCGGGGGAGGCTCGATTGAAGCTTTCTTT.

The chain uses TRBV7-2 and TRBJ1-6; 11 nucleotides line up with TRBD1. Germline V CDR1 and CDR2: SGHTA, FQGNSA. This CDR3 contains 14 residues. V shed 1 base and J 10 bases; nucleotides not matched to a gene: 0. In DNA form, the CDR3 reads TGTGCCAGCAGCTTAGGGACAGGGGGCTCACCCCTCCACTTT. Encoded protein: CASSLGTGGSPLHF.

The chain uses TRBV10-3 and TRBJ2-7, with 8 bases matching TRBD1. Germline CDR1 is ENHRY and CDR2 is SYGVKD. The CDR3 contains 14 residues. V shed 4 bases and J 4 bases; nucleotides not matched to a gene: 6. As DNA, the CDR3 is TGTGCCATCAGTGCCGGCCAGGGGGCGTACGAGCAGTACTTC. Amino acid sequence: CAISAGQGAYEQYF.

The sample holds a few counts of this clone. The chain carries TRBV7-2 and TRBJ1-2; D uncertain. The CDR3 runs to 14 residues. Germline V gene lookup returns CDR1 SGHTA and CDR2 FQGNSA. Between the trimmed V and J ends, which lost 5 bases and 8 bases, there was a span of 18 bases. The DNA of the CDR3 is TGTGCCAGCAGCACACTAACGGCGTTGTGGGGCTACACCTTC. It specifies CASSTLTALWGYTF.

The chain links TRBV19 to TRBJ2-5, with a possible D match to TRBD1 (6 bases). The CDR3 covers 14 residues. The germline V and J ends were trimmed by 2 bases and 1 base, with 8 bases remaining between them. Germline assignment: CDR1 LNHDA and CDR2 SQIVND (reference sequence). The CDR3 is CASSIRGTQETQYF. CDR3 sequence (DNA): TGTGCCAGTAGTATAAGGGGGACCCAAGAGACCCAGTACTTC.

The CDR3 spells CASSFRDPRTDTQYF. The CDR3 DNA reads as TGTGCCAGCAGTTTCCGGGACCCTCGGACAGATACGCAGTATTTT. The chain links TRBV6-5 to TRBJ2-3; D is possibly TRBD1 or TRBD2 (5 bases each). This CDR3 contains 15 residues. V gave up 4 bases and J gave up 3 bases, with 14 bases separating them. Germline CDR1 reads MNHEY; CDR2 reads SVGAGI.

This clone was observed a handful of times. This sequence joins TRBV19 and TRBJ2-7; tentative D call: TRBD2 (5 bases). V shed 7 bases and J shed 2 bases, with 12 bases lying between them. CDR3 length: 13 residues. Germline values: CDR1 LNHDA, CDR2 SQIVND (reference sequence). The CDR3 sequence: CASKKDGTYEQYF. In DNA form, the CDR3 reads TGTGCCAGTAAAAAGGACGGGACCTACGAGCAGTACTTC.

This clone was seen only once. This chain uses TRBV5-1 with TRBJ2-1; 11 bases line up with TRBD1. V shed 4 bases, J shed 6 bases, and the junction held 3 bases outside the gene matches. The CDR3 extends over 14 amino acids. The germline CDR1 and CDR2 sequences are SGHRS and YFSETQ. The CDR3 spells CASSPGTGGNEQFF. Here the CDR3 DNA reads TGCGCCAGCAGCCCCGGGACAGGGGGCAATGAGCAGTTCTTC. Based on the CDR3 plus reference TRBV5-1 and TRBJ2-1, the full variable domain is KAGVTQTPRYLIKTRGQQVTLSCSPISGHRSVSWYQQTPGQGLQFLFEYFSETQRNKGNFPGRFSGRQFSNSRSEMNVSTLELGDSALYLCASSPGTGGNEQFFGPGTRLTVL.

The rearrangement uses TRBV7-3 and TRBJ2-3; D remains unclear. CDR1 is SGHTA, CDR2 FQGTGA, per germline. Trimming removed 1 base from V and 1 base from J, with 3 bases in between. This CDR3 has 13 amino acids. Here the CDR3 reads CASSLSRTDTQYF. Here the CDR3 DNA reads TGTGCCAGCAGCTTAAGCCGCACAGATACGCAGTATTTT.

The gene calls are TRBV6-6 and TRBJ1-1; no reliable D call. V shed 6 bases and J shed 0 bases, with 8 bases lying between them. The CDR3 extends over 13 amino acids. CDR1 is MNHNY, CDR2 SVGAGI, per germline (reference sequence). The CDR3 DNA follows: TGTGCCAGCAGGAGAGTGTTGAACACTGAAGCTTTCTTT. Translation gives CASRRVLNTEAFF.

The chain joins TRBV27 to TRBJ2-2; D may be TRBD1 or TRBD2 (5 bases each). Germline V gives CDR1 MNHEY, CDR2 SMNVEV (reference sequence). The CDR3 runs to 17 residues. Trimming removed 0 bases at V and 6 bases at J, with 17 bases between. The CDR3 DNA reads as TGTGCCAGCAGTTTATCGGTCCAGGGCGGGTTTTCCGGGGAGCTGTTTTTT. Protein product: CASSLSVQGGFSGELFF.

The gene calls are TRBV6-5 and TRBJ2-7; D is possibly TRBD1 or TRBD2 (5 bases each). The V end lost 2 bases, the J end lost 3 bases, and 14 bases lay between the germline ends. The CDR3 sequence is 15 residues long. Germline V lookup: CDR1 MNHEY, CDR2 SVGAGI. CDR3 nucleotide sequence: TGTGCCAGCAGTTACCGCTTCGGGGCAGTCTACGAGCAGTACTTC. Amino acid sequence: CASSYRFGAVYEQYF.

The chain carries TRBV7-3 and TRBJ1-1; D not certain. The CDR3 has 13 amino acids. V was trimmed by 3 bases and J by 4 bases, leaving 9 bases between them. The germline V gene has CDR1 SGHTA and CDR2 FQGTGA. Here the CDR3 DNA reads TGTGCCAGCAGCTTTGATGGGCGCACTGAAGCTTTCTTT. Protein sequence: CASSFDGRTEAFF.

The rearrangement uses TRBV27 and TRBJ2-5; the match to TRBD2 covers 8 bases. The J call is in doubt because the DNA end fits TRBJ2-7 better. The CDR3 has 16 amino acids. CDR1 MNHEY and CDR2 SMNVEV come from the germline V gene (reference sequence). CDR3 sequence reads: CASSPFGGAGNYEQYF. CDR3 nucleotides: TGTGCCAGCAGTCCCTTCGGGGGGGCCGGGAACTACGAGCAGTACTTC.

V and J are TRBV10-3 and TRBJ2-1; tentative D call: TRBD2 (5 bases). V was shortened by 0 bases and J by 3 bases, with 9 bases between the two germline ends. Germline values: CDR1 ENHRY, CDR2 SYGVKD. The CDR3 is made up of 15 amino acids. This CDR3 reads CAISESGGDYNEQFF. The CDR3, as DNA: TGTGCCATCAGTGAGTCAGGAGGCGACTACAATGAGCAGTTCTTC.

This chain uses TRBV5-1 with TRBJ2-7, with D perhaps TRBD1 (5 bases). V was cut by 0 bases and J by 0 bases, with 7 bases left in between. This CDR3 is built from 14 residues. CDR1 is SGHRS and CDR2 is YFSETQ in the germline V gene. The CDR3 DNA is TGCGCCAGCAGCTTGGGACAGTACTCCTACGAGCAGTACTTC. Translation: CASSLGQYSYEQYF.

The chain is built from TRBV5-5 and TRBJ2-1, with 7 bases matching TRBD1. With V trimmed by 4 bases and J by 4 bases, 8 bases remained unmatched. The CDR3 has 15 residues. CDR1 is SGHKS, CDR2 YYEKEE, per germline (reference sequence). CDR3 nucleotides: TGTGCCAGCAGCGTCCGGGACAGACAGTACAATGAGCAGTTCTTC. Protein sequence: CASSVRDRQYNEQFF.

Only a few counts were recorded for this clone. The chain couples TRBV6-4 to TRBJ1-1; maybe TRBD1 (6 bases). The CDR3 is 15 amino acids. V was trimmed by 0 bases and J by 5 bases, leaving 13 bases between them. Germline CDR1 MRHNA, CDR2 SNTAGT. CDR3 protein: CASSDSSGGATEAFF. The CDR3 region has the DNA TGTGCCAGCAGTGACTCTTCGGGGGGCGCGACTGAAGCTTTCTTT.

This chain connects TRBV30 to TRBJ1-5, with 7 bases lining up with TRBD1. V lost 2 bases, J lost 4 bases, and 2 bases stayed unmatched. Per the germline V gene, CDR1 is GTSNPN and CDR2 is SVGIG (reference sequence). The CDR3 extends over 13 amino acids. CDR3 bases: TGTGCCTGGAGTAGGGACAGAAATCAGCCCCAGCATTTT. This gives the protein CAWSRDRNQPQHF. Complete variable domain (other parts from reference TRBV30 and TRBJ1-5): SQTIHQWPATLVQPVGSPLSLECTVEGTSNPNLYWYRQAAGRGLQLLFYSVGIGQISSEVPQNLSASRPQDRQFILSSKKLLLSDSGFYLCAWSRDRNQPQHFGDGTRLSIL.

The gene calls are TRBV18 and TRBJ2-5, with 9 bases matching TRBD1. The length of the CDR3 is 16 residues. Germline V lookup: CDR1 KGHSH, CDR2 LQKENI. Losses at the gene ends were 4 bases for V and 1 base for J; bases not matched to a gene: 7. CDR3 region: CASSLAAGQGQETQYF. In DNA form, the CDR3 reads TGTGCCAGCTCACTTGCCGCGGGACAGGGCCAAGAGACCCAGTACTTC.

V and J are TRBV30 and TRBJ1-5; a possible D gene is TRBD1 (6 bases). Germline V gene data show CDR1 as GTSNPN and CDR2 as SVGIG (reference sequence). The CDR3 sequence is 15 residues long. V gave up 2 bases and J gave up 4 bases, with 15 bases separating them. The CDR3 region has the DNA TGTGCCTGGAGTAGAACAGGGAACCGGAATCAGCCCCAGCATTTT. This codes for CAWSRTGNRNQPQHF.

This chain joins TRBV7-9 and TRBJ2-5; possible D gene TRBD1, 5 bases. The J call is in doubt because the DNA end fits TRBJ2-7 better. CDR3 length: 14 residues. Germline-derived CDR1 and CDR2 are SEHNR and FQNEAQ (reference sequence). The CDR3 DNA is TGTGCCAGCAGCTTAGCAGGGGTCAACTACGAGCAGTACTTC. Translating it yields CASSLAGVNYEQYF.

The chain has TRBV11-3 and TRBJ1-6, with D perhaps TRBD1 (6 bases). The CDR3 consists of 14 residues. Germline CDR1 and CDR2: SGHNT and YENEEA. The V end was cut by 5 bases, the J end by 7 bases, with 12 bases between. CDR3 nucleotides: TGTGCCAGCAGCCCACAGGGAACCAATTCACCCCTCCACTTT. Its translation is CASSPQGTNSPLHF.